The 7 T cell receptor beta chains given below trace back to one sample, sequenced in a study of T cell responses to AZD1222 COVID-19 vaccine. Only in-frame clones appear in the TCRdb table, and some are missing; sequencing was by immunoSEQ multiplex PCR. The repertoire holds 250,000 to 300,000 clones, with almost 95% as singletons. This material consisted of peripheral blood, taken 28 days after the second AZD1222 dose. All receptors derive from an adult who received the AZD1222 COVID-19 vaccine.

The rearrangement uses TRBV29-1 and TRBJ1-2, with TRBD1 identical over 10 bases. Unmatched junction bases numbered 3, after V lost 6 bases and J lost 2 bases. The CDR3 has 13 amino acids. Per germline, CDR1 SQVTM and CDR2 ANQGSEA. CDR3 amino acids: CSVRQGANYGYTF. The CDR3 DNA follows: TGCAGCGTCAGACAGGGGGCAAACTATGGCTACACCTTC. The complete variable domain, with remaining parts taken from reference TRBV29-1 and TRBJ1-2, reads SAVISQKPSRDICQRGTSLTIQCQVDSQVTMMFWYRQQPGQSLTLIATANQGSEATYESGFVIDKFPISRPNLTFSTLTVSNMSPEDSSIYLCSVRQGANYGYTFGSGTRLTVV.

The chain has TRBV28 and TRBJ1-2, with a possible D match to TRBD1 (5 bases). From germline, CDR1 is MDHEN and CDR2 SYDVKM. The V and J ends lost 10 bases and 7 bases respectively, with 16 bases between them. The CDR3 is made up of 12 amino acids. DNA of the CDR3: TGTGCCACCGCCGGGACGGCCTTTGGCTACACCTTC. Its protein is CATAGTAFGYTF.

V usage is TRBV13 and J usage is TRBJ1-6, with D unresolved. Trimming left V 2 bases short and J 0 bases short, with 8 bases between. This CDR3 contains 16 residues. Germline CDR1 reads PRHDT; CDR2 reads FYEKMQ (reference sequence). The CDR3 coding sequence is TGTGCCAGCAGCTTATTGGGGAGCTCCTATAATTCACCCCTCCACTTT. Translating it yields CASSLLGSSYNSPLHF. Together with reference TRBV13 and TRBJ1-6, the CDR3 gives the full variable domain: AAGVIQSPRHLIKEKRETATLKCYPIPRHDTVYWYQQGPGQDPQFLISFYEKMQSDKGSIPDRFSAQQFSDYHSELNMSSLELGDSALYFCASSLLGSSYNSPLHFGNGTRLTVT.

CDR3 loop: CASSLGTGGNQPQHF. In DNA form, the CDR3 reads TGTGCCAGCAGTTTAGGTACGGGGGGGAATCAGCCCCAGCATTTT. This chain connects TRBV28 to TRBJ1-5, with a tentative D call TRBD1 (5 bases). V lost 2 bases, J lost 4 bases, and 12 bases lay in between. From germline, CDR1 is MDHEN and CDR2 SYDVKM. The CDR3 covers 15 residues.

The rearrangement joins TRBV7-9 to TRBJ2-1; 13 bases map to TRBD2. The germline gives CDR1 SEHNR, CDR2 FQNEAQ (reference sequence). The CDR3 has 15 amino acids. Losses at the gene ends were 6 bases for V and 6 bases for J; bases not matched to a gene: 5. In DNA form, the CDR3 reads TGTGCCAGCAGGGTACTAGCGGGAGGGGGCAATGAGCAGTTCTTC. Translated: CASRVLAGGGNEQFF.

The V gene is TRBV7-2, the J gene TRBJ1-6; no definite D call. Trimming left V 1 base short and J 8 bases short, with 6 bases between. CDR3 length equals 13 residues. Germline-derived CDR1 and CDR2 are SGHTA and FQGNSA. The CDR3 nucleotides are TGTGCCAGCAGCTTAGTCTCGGATTCACCCCTCCACTTT. Translation gives CASSLVSDSPLHF.

This clone was counted between two and nine times. The chain carries TRBV5-4 and TRBJ2-7; 11 bases fit TRBD2. V gave up 2 bases and J gave up 5 bases; unmatched junction bases: 3. Germline lookup yields CDR1 SGHNT and CDR2 YYREEE (reference sequence). CDR3 size: 14 residues. This CDR3 is CASSFGTSGNEQYF. The CDR3 nucleotides read TGTGCCAGCAGCTTCGGGACTAGCGGCAACGAGCAGTACTTC.